This TCR beta chain is from a study of OX40 agonist ivuxolimab in advanced cancers. At the level of the study: One hepatocellular carcinoma and a couple of cutaneous melanoma patients partially responded. Study conclusions and caveats: Near-lowest levels of clonal expansion characterized partial responders at 0.1-3.0 mg/kg. Not determined was the antigen specificity of the expanded peripheral T cells.

TCRdb's table, derived via immunoSEQ multiplex PCR, lists solely in-frame clones and lacks some. The table has tens of thousands of clones, over 80% seen once. V lost 5 bases and J 4 bases, leaving 18 bases between the germline ends. The CDR3 runs 16 residues. The V gene's germline CDR1 is SGHAT and CDR2 FQNNGV. In the case of this clone: The antigen remains undetermined.

The TCR originated in an adult with an advanced solid tumor such as melanoma, head and neck, liver or kidney cancer. Sequencing was performed on CD4+ or CD8+ T cells sorted from blood, taken in a trial of the OX40 agonist ivuxolimab. The chain is built from TRBV11-2 and TRBJ2-1, with a weak D call TRBD1 (6 bases). For the CDR3, the DNA is TGTGCCAGCAGCCCACCTGACCGGGACATTTACAATGAGCAGTTCTTC. Its protein product is CASSPPDRDIYNEQFF.